The present T cell receptor (beta chain) was sequenced within a study of technical replicates of blood from a handful of donors. CDR1 is MNHEY, CDR2 SVGAGI, per germline. V lost 5 bases and J lost 3; bases outside the gene matches: 10. The CDR3 runs to 15 residues. The table came from immunoSEQ multiplex PCR; TCRdb's copy has only in-frame clones and leaves some out. The sample has 70,000 to 90,000 clones, around nine tenths seen once. The J gene is TRBJ2-7, the V gene TRBV6-5; 7 nucleotides line up with TRBD2. Sequencing was performed on T cells isolated from PBMCs. The source is a human donor in good health. This chain's CDR3 is CASSHRAGASYEQYF. Here the CDR3 DNA reads TGTGCCAGCAGTCACCGGGCGGGAGCGAGCTACGAGCAGTACTTC.